This T cell receptor (beta chain) emerged from a study of blood T cell repertoires in COVID-19 (dated by TCRdb to 2018 to 2020). For the study in its entirety: Samples from collaborators originated in the United States, Italy and Spain and spanned both the acute and convalescent phases of COVID-19. The prospective study material was composed of cDNA or gDNA derived from T cells, B-cell-depleted T cells, or PBMCs. The dataset comprised deeply sampled blood TCRbeta repertoires from subjects exposed to, actively infected with, or recovered from COVID-19. The repertoires were made available in a free public database intended to serve as a resource for research on the immune response to SARS-CoV-2. Samples came from the ongoing ImmuneRACE study (first 160 participants) plus 1,254 subjects from 6 global collaborators. The sample metadata nearly always contained a de-identified subject ID, COVID-19 status, age in years and sex. HLA class I and class II types, where available, came from metadata supplied by the sample provider rather than from assay-based typing.

Each collaborating institution followed its own protocols to collect whole blood in K2EDTA tubes. For TCRbeta analysis, collaborators shipped samples as frozen whole blood, isolated PBMCs, or DNA extracted from either of those sample types. Overall results and qualifications from the work: How much clinical and demographic metadata was included differed by source and by participant, and the metadata was provided uncurated.

As concerns this clone: The specificity of this receptor is unknown. No base quality information exists; no much larger clone differs at one position.

TCRbeta CDR3 regions were amplified from genomic DNA by means of the immunoSEQ Assay, a bias-controlled multiplex PCR. The study's processing was this. The number of nucleated cells in each sample was estimated from the amplification of reference gene primers within the assay. To quantify the absolute abundance of each unique TCRbeta CDR3 rearrangement, sequence reads were collapsed and filtered. Productive Simpson clonality was computed per sample as the square root of Simpson's diversity index over productive rearrangements. Imported from immuneACCESS, the table was reduced by TCRdb to in-frame sequences with V and J called. These copies leave out some clones; in studies compared against another copy, an unresolved V gene accounts for under half, and the cause of the remainder is not known. The V and J calls and clone size come from that table; D and trimming were worked out from the DNA. For this sample there are over 8,500 clones; 88% appear just once. The ten largest make up less than 5% of the sample.

Measured from the cysteine to the phenylalanine, the CDR3 is 17 residues long. Only the CDR3 part of the read is kept: 51 bases, read in frame from the first base. Trimming leaves V shorter by 8 bases and J shorter by 5 bases, with the junction holding 17 bases beyond the gene matches. In the germline V gene, CDR1 corresponds to SGHRS and CDR2 to YFSETQ. Sequencing was carried out using peripheral blood. This receptor chain uses TRBV5-1 and TRBJ2-1, with 9 junctional bases fitting TRBD2. The TCR sequence derives from a human donor in a cohort sampled during active COVID-19. The bases read TGCGCCAGTACAAATCGGGTCGGCGGGAGGGCCAACAATGAGCAGTTCTTC. Translation gives CASTNRVGGRANNEQFF.